A selection of T cell receptor beta chains follows, all from one sample in a study of shared clonotypes between healthy human individuals. Clones were sequenced by immunoSEQ multiplex PCR, and TCRdb holds only the in-frame ones, with some missing. This repertoire shows approximately 500,000 clones, 70% to 85% found once; its top ten account for around 13%. The sequenced sample was PBMCs. The receptors come from a woman aged 40 to 55 in good health. Some clones in this sample may be carry-over from other donors' samples. The CDR3 runs from the conserved cysteine through the conserved F or W. A D gene is named only where the DNA matches it firmly. Clone size is shown for a subset of rows, as once, few, many or a class of expanded clone.

size,V,J,length,D,DNA,CDR3
-,TRBV9,TRBJ2-1,15,-,TGTGCCAGCAGCGTAGTTGGCGGGACCTACAATGAGCAGTTCTTC,CASSVVGGTYNEQFF
-,TRBV7-6,TRBJ2-5,16,-,TGTGCCAGCAGCTTAGCGGGAGCAAAACCTCAAGAGACCCAGTACTTC,CASSLAGAKPQETQYF
-,TRBV5-4,TRBJ2-2,18,TRBD2,TGTGCCAGCAGCTCACCGGGACTAGCGGGGACGAACACCGGGGAGCTGTTTTTT,CASSSPGLAGTNTGELFF
-,TRBV18,TRBJ2-2,14,-,TGTGCCAGTGCGCCGGTTGTGGGCGCCGGGGAGCTGTTTTTT,CASAPVVGAGELFF
-,TRBV19,TRBJ2-2,16,TRBD1,TGTGCCAGTAGAGGTAGCAGGACAGGGGTCACCGGGGAGCTGTTTTTT,CASRGSRTGVTGELFF
-,TRBV5-1,TRBJ2-1,13,-,TGCGCCACCGGACCCGGGACACCCAATGAGCAGTTCTTC,CATGPGTPNEQFF
-,TRBV7-2,TRBJ2-7,14,-,TGTGCCAGCAGCTCCCCGGTTAGACGGTACGAGCAGTACTTC,CASSSPVRRYEQYF
-,TRBV7-2,TRBJ2-3,12,-,TGTGCCAGCAGCCCCGGAGCCGATACGCAGTATTTT,CASSPGADTQYF
-,TRBV6-5,TRBJ1-3,16,-,TGTGCCAGCAGTAACTCCTACGACAGCTCTGGAAACACCATATATTTT,CASSNSYDSSGNTIYF
-,TRBV7-2,TRBJ1-4,15,-,TGTGCCAGCAGCCCATCCTCGACTTCTCTGGAAAAACTGTTTTTT,CASSPSSTSLEKLFF
-,TRBV30,TRBJ2-1,13,-,TGTGCCTGGAGTTTAGGACTCCTCAGAGAGCAGTTCTTC,CAWSLGLLREQFF
-,TRBV21-1,TRBJ1-5,15,-,TGTGCCAGCAGCCCTGACCCCGAAACCCATCAGCCCCAGCATTTT,CASSPDPETHQPQHF
-,TRBV30,TRBJ2-5,12,-,TGTGCCTGGAACGGGGCTGGGGAGACCCAGTACTTC,CAWNGAGETQYF
once,TRBV27,TRBJ2-7,13,-,TGTGCCAGCAAGGTCGCCAACACCTACGAGCAGTACTTC,CASKVANTYEQYF
-,TRBV10-3,TRBJ2-7,13,TRBD2,TGTGCCATCGGTAGCGGGAGCTCCTACGAGCAGTACTTC,CAIGSGSSYEQYF
-,TRBV18,TRBJ1-4,12,-,TGTGCCAGCTCACCACGCCAGGAAAAACTGTTTTTT,CASSPRQEKLFF
-,TRBV7-9,TRBJ2-5,13,-,TGTGCCAGCAGCCCCACAAGGGGGGAGTTGAAGTACTTC,CASSPTRGELKYF
-,TRBV5-1,TRBJ2-2,15,TRBD1,TGCGCCAGCAGCCGCTCCGGGACAGACACCGGGGAGCTGTTTTTT,CASSRSGTDTGELFF
-,TRBV7-9,TRBJ1-1,13,-,TGTGCCAGCAGCTTAAACTCAGGGGCTGAAGCTTTCTTT,CASSLNSGAEAFF
-,TRBV6-6,TRBJ2-3,12,-,TGTGCCAGCAGTTACAGAGCAGATACGCAGTATTTT,CASSYRADTQYF
-,TRBV7-2,TRBJ1-2,13,-,TGTGCCAGCAGCCCAGACAAAAACTATGGCTACACCTTC,CASSPDKNYGYTF
-,TRBV28,TRBJ2-6,19,-,TGTGCCAGCAGTTTGGGTCCGGGACTGACGCCCTCTGGGGCCAACGTCCTGACTTTC,CASSLGPGLTPSGANVLTF
-,TRBV5-5,TRBJ1-2,12,-,TGTGCCAGCAGCTCGGGCGGTGATGGCTACACCTTC,CASSSGGDGYTF
-,TRBV18,TRBJ2-3,16,-,TGTGCCAGCTCCCCCCCAAACGGGCCAAACACAGATACGCAGTATTTT,CASSPPNGPNTDTQYF
-,TRBV6-5,TRBJ1-5,15,-,TGTGCCAGCAGTTACTCCCCGGCGGGCTTACAGCCCCAGCATTTT,CASSYSPAGLQPQHF
-,TRBV4-2,TRBJ2-1,17,-,TGTGCCAGCAGCCCTCAAATTTCGCGGGGTATCTACAATGAGCAGTTCTTC,CASSPQISRGIYNEQFF
-,TRBV15,TRBJ1-5,15,-,TGTGCCACCAGCAGAGATCTAGCCCAAAATCAGCCCCAGCATTTT,CATSRDLAQNQPQHF
-,TRBV5-6,TRBJ2-3,12,-,TGTGCCAGCAGCTTGGAGACGGATACGCAGTATTTT,CASSLETDTQYF
-,TRBV9,TRBJ2-3,15,-,TGTGCCAGCAGCCCTAGGCTGAGCGGCTGGGATACGCAGTATTTT,CASSPRLSGWDTQYF
-,TRBV2,TRBJ1-2,14,TRBD1,TGTGCCAGCAGGGGACAGGGGGCGAGCTATGGCTACACCTTC,CASRGQGASYGYTF
-,TRBV5-1,TRBJ2-3,13,TRBD1,TGCGCCGGACCACAGGGGAGCACAGATACGCAGTATTTT,CAGPQGSTDTQYF
once,TRBV2,TRBJ1-4,14,TRBD1,TGTGCCAGCGCTTGGGGACAGGGGAATGAAAAACTGTTTTTT,CASAWGQGNEKLFF
-,TRBV4-2,TRBJ2-7,14,TRBD1,TGTGCCAGCAGCCTCCGACAGGGCGGCTACGAGCAGTACTTC,CASSLRQGGYEQYF
few,TRBV28,TRBJ1-5,15,TRBD1,TGTGCCAGCAGCCTGGGACAGGGGTATCGCCAGCCCCAGCATTTT,CASSLGQGYRQPQHF
-,TRBV5-1,TRBJ1-2,15,-,TGCGCCAGCAGCTTGACCCAGCCCTCTCTCTATGGCTACACCTTC,CASSLTQPSLYGYTF
-,TRBV10-3,TRBJ2-7,13,-,TGTGCCATCAGTGCGTTCGGCCGGCGCGAGCAGTACTTC,CAISAFGRREQYF
-,TRBV28,TRBJ1-1,14,TRBD1,TGTGCCAGCAGTCCCGTGGACAGGTCCGCTGAAGCTTTCTTT,CASSPVDRSAEAFF
-,TRBV2,TRBJ1-2,11,-,TGTGCCAGCAGTGAGGGTTATGGCTACACCTTC,CASSEGYGYTF
-,TRBV7-9,TRBJ2-1,15,TRBD2,TGTGCCAGCAGCTTAACTAGCGGGAAACGCGATGAGCAGTTCTTC,CASSLTSGKRDEQFF
-,TRBV28,TRBJ2-5,18,TRBD2,TGTGCCAGCAGCCCCAGGAACCCCACTAGCGGTGGGGGAGAGACCCAGTACTTC,CASSPRNPTSGGGETQYF
-,TRBV5-5,TRBJ2-5,15,TRBD2,TGTGCCAGCAGCTTGGTCGGGAGCGGGGCGGAGACCCAGTACTTC,CASSLVGSGAETQYF
once,TRBV2,TRBJ1-1,11,TRBD1,TGTGCCAGCAGTGACTCACCAGGGGGGATCTTT,CASSDSPGGIF
few,TRBV9,TRBJ2-3,18,TRBD2,TGTGCCAGCAGTGAACTACCGGGACTAGCGGTTAGCACAGATACGCAGTATTTT,CASSELPGLAVSTDTQYF
-,TRBV9,TRBJ1-1,13,-,TGTGCCAGCAGCGTCACCGGGAACACTGAAGCTTTCTTT,CASSVTGNTEAFF
-,TRBV27,TRBJ1-1,11,-,TGTGCCAGTAGGGGACCCGGGGTGGCTTTCTTT,CASRGPGVAFF
once,TRBV7-3,TRBJ1-2,15,TRBD1,TGTGCCAGCAGCTCATCTGGGACAGGGAGTGGTGGCTACACCTTC,CASSSSGTGSGGYTF
-,TRBV11-2,TRBJ2-2,13,-,TGTGCCAGCAGCTTAGAGATCCCTGGGGAGCTGTTTTTT,CASSLEIPGELFF
-,TRBV6-6,TRBJ2-1,15,TRBD1,TGTGCCAGCATTCTCCGGGGGACAGGTCACAATGAGCAGTTCTTC,CASILRGTGHNEQFF
-,TRBV9,TRBJ1-2,15,-,TGTGCCAGCAGCGCCGACTTGGGATACGACTATGGCTACACCTTC,CASSADLGYDYGYTF
-,TRBV28,TRBJ1-1,15,-,TGTGCCAGCAGTTTACCCCCTGCAATGAACACTGAAGCTTTCTTT,CASSLPPAMNTEAFF
-,TRBV10-3,TRBJ2-1,19,TRBD2,TGTGCCATCAGTCCCTCCGGGACTAGCGGGAGGAGCTCCTACAATGAGCAGTTCTTC,CAISPSGTSGRSSYNEQFF
-,TRBV7-9,TRBJ1-4,14,-,TGTGCCAGCAGCGACAGGACAAATGGTGAAAAACTGTTTTTT,CASSDRTNGEKLFF
-,TRBV5-6,TRBJ2-7,13,TRBD1,TGTGCCAGCAGCTTCGACAGGGCGTACGAGCAGTACTTC,CASSFDRAYEQYF